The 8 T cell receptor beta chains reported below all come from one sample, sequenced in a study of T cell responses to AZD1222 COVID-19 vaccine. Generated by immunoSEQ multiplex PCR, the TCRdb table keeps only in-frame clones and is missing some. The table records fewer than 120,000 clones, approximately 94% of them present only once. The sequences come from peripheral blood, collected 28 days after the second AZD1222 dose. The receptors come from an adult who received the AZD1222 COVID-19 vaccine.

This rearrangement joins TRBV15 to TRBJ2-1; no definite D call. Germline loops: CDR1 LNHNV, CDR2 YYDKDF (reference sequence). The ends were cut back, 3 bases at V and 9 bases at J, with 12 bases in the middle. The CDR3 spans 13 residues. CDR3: CATSRVPSGEQFF. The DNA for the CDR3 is TGTGCCACCAGCAGGGTACCCTCCGGTGAGCAGTTCTTC.

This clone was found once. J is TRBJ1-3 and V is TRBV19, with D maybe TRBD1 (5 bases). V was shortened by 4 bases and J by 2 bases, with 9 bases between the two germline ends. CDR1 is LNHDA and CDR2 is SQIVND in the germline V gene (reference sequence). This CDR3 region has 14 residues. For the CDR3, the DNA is TGTGCCAGTAGTACAGGGCGGCCTGGAAACACCATATATTTT. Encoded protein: CASSTGRPGNTIYF. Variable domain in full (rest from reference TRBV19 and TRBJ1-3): DGGITQSPKYLFRKEGQNVTLSCEQNLNHDAMYWYRQDPGQGLRLIYYSQIVNDFQKGDIAEGYSVSREKKESFPLTVTSAQKNPTAFYLCASSTGRPGNTIYFGEGSWLTVV.

The CDR3 protein is CASRRLAGSIYEQYF. The DNA of the CDR3 is TGCGCCAGCAGGCGACTAGCGGGGAGCATCTACGAGCAGTACTTC. V gene TRBV5-1 combines with J gene TRBJ2-7; the match to TRBD2 covers 11 bases. The J segment lost 3 bases and the V segment lost 5 bases, leaving 7 bases of the junction unmatched. This CDR3 spans 15 amino acids. Per germline, CDR1 SGHRS and CDR2 YFSETQ.

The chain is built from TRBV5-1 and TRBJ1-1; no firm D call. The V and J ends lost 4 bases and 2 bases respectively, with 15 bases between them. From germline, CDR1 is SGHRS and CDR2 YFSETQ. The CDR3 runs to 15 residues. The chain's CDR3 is CASSVSGYVNTEAFF. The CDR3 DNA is TGCGCCAGCAGCGTGTCCGGGTATGTAAACACTGAAGCTTTCTTT.

The CDR3 loop is CASHPWGGFGYTF. CDR3 in DNA: TGTGCCAGCCATCCGTGGGGGGGCTTTGGCTACACCTTC. The chain joins TRBV11-2 to TRBJ1-2, with a weak D call TRBD1 (6 bases). Germline values: CDR1 SGHAT, CDR2 FQNNGV. Trimming took 8 bases from V and 7 from J, leaving 17 bases between them. The CDR3 runs 13 residues.

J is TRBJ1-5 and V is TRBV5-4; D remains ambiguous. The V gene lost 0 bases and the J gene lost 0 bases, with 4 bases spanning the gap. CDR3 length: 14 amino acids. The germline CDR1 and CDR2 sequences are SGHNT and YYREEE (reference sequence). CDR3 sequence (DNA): TGTGCCAGCAGCTTGGGTGGTAGCAATCAGCCCCAGCATTTT. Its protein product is CASSLGGSNQPQHF.

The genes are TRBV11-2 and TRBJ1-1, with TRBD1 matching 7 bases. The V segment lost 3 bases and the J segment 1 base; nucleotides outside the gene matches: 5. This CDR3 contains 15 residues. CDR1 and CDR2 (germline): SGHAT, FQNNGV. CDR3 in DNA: TGTGCCAGCAGCTTGGGGGGACAGTGGAACACTGAAGCTTTCTTT. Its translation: CASSLGGQWNTEAFF.

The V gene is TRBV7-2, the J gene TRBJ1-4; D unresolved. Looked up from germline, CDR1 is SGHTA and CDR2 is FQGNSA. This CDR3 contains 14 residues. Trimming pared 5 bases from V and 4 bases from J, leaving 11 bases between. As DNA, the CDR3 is TGTGCCAGCAGCCTAGGCCGGAGTAATGAAAAACTGTTTTTT. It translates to CASSLGRSNEKLFF. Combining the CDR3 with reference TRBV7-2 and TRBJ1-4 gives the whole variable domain GAGVSQSPSNKVTEKGKDVELRCDPISGHTALYWYRQSLGQGLEFLIYFQGNSAPDKSGLPSDRFSAERTGGSVSTLTIQRTQQEDSAVYLCASSLGRSNEKLFFGSGTQLSVL.